This entry lists 20 T cell receptor beta chains sequenced from one sample in a study of early T cells in non-severe SARS-CoV-2 infection. TCRdb used MiXCR to reprocess the 5' RACE reads, holding one entry per CDR3 protein. The profile shows fewer than 35,000 distinct CDR3 sequences, 6.6% of them singletons. Sequencing was performed on whole blood. These receptors came from an adult who was a healthcare worker with PCR-confirmed SARS-CoV-2 infection or an uninfected control (not recorded which).

This clonotype showed up just a few times. V usage is TRBV12-3 or TRBV12-4 and J usage is TRBJ2-2, with TRBD2 as a possible D gene (5 bases). The length of the CDR3 is 11 residues. V lost 3 bases, J lost 15 bases, and 11 bases lay in between. CDR3 amino acids: CASSFERVVFF. The DNA for the CDR3 is TGTGCCAGCAGTTTTGAGAGGGTGGTGTTTTTT.

This clonotype was counted ten times or more. The genes are TRBV20-1 and TRBJ1-6; perhaps TRBD1 as D (6 bases). CDR3 size: 15 residues. Trimming took off 4 bases at V and 4 bases at J, with 14 bases between the two ends. Per germline, CDR1 DFQATT and CDR2 SNEGSKA (reference sequence). The CDR3: CSAILQRGYNSPLHF. The CDR3 DNA reads as TGCAGTGCTATTCTCCAGAGGGGGTATAATTCACCCCTCCACTTT.

Details on this clonotype: A single base separates this from a much larger clone, so it may be a read error. The chain joins TRBV14 to TRBJ2-1; no firm D call. Germline CDR1 reads SGHDN; CDR2 reads FVKESK. The CDR3 spans 13 residues. The CDR3 spells CASSQVVYNGQFF. The CDR3 coding sequence is TGTGCCAGCAGCCAAGTAGTGTACAATGGGCAGTTCTTC. Drawing the rest from reference TRBV14 and TRBJ2-1, the complete variable domain is EAGVTQFPSHSVIEKGQTVTLRCDPISGHDNLYWYRRVMGKEIKFLLHFVKESKQDESGMPNNRFLAERTGGTYSTLKVQPAELEDSGVYFCASSQVVYNGQFFGPGTRLTVL.

This clonotype was seen at least ten times. The CDR3 DNA is TGCAGTGCTAGGCCCGGACAGGCCTACAATGAGCAGTTCTTC. Encoded protein: CSARPGQAYNEQFF. The V gene is TRBV20-1, the J gene TRBJ2-1, with 7 bases identical to TRBD1. Trimming removed 3 bases from V and 2 bases from J; junction bases left unmatched: 4. The CDR3 has 14 amino acids. Per germline, CDR1 DFQATT and CDR2 SNEGSKA (reference sequence).

This clonotype was recorded many times. The rearrangement links TRBV6-1 to TRBJ1-3, with D unresolved. Germline values: CDR1 MNHNS, CDR2 SASEGT. CDR3 length: 16 residues. Trimming took 5 bases from V and 1 from J, leaving 15 bases between them. CDR3 in amino acids: CASSLTTSFSGNTIYF. The CDR3 DNA reads as TGTGCCAGCAGTCTAACCACCTCGTTTTCTGGAAACACCATATATTTT.

This clonotype was counted between two and nine times. V and J are TRBV6-5 and TRBJ1-1; 7 positions agree with TRBD1. Trimming at V came to 6 bases and at J to 4 bases, leaving 8 bases not matched to a gene. Germline-derived CDR1 and CDR2 are MNHEY and SVGAGI. The CDR3 spans 14 residues. CDR3 bases: TGTGCCAGCAGGAGCCAACAGGGGAGCACTGAAGCTTTCTTT. Protein: CASRSQQGSTEAFF.

This clonotype was detected many times. This sequence joins TRBV7-9 and TRBJ2-2, with D perhaps TRBD1 or TRBD2 (7 bases each). The V and J ends lost 5 bases and 3 bases respectively, with 13 bases between them. The CDR3 sequence is 15 residues long. Germline CDR1 and CDR2: SEHNR and FQNEAQ (reference sequence). CDR3 amino acids: CASSPQGGYTGELFF. The CDR3 nucleotides are TGTGCCAGCAGCCCCCAGGGGGGGTACACCGGGGAGCTGTTTTTT.

In this sample, this clonotype is medium-sized (0.01 to 0.1%). CDR3 region: CSARPHGGRNIQYF. The CDR3 DNA reads as TGCAGTGCTAGACCACATGGGGGTCGGAACATTCAGTACTTC. V usage is TRBV20-1 and J usage is TRBJ2-4, with D tentatively TRBD1 or TRBD2 (5 bases each). This CDR3 is built from 14 residues. V shed 2 bases and J shed 7 bases, with 15 bases lying between them. Germline CDR1 is DFQATT and CDR2 is SNEGSKA (reference sequence).

This clonotype has a handful of counts. An end of the junction does not agree with germline; a read error may underlie this. This chain connects TRBV6-6 to TRBJ2-6; the D is unclear. Germline lookup yields CDR1 MNHNY and CDR2 SVGAGI (reference sequence). The CDR3 loop spans 16 amino acids. CDR3 amino acids: CASRLHTGSGVNVLTF. The CDR3 DNA reads TGTGCCAGCAGGTTGCATACCGGCTCTGGGGTCAACGTCCTGACTTTC.

This clonotype is labeled medium-sized. The chain is built from TRBV20-1 and TRBJ1-6, with unresolved D. This CDR3 has 15 amino acids. V was trimmed by 0 bases and J by 0 bases, leaving 6 bases between them. The V gene's germline CDR1 is DFQATT and CDR2 SNEGSKA (reference sequence). As DNA, the CDR3 is TGCAGTGCTAGAGAGGCCGGCTCCTATAATTCACCCCTCCACTTT. This sequence encodes CSAREAGSYNSPLHF.

V and J are TRBV5-1 and TRBJ2-5; a weak D match, TRBD2 (7 bases). Trimming cost V 4 bases and J 5 bases, with 9 bases left between them. Germline-derived CDR1 and CDR2 are SGHRS and YFSETQ. The CDR3 runs 12 residues. The CDR3 here is CASSAGAETQYF. DNA of the CDR3: TGCGCCAGCAGCGCGGGGGCGGAGACCCAGTACTTC. Full variable domain (remainder filled in from reference TRBV5-1 and TRBJ2-5): KAGVTQTPRYLIKTRGQQVTLSCSPISGHRSVSWYQQTPGQGLQFLFEYFSETQRNKGNFPGRFSGRQFSNSRSEMNVSTLELGDSALYLCASSAGAETQYFGPGTRLLVL.

This clonotype was observed many times. The chain has TRBV6-5 and TRBJ1-1; D perhaps matches TRBD1 (5 bases). Per the germline V gene, CDR1 is MNHEY and CDR2 is SVGAGI. Trimming removed 4 bases from V and 0 bases from J, with 15 bases in between. This CDR3 contains 16 residues. CDR3 sequence reads: CASSLQVPWMNTEAFF. CDR3 bases: TGTGCCAGCAGTTTACAGGTTCCGTGGATGAACACTGAAGCTTTCTTT.

This clonotype was observed many times. This rearrangement joins TRBV10-3 to TRBJ2-5; perhaps TRBD2 as D (5 bases). In germline, CDR1 is ENHRY, CDR2 SYGVKD. V was shortened by 4 bases and J by 1 base, with 16 bases between the two germline ends. This CDR3 has 16 residues. CDR3 sequence reads: CAISGGPPGVQETQYF. The CDR3 nucleotides read TGTGCCATCAGTGGCGGACCCCCCGGGGTCCAAGAGACCCAGTACTTC.

This clonotype came up many times. The rearrangement joins TRBV29-1 to TRBJ2-2; D remains ambiguous. CDR1 is SQVTM, CDR2 ANQGSEA, per germline. CDR3 size: 13 residues. The ends were cut back, 0 bases at V and 6 bases at J, with 8 bases in the middle. The CDR3 here is CSVEDRYPGELFF. The CDR3 region has the DNA TGCAGCGTTGAAGACAGATACCCCGGGGAGCTGTTTTTT.

The chain uses TRBV11-2 and TRBJ1-1; possibly TRBD1 for D (6 bases). With 5 bases removed from V and 1 base from J, the gap between germline ends came to 14 bases. Germline CDR1 and CDR2: SGHAT and FQNNGV. The CDR3 is made up of 15 amino acids. The CDR3: CASSQIMTGNTEAFF. The CDR3 nucleotides read TGTGCCAGCAGCCAGATCATGACAGGGAACACTGAAGCTTTCTTT.

At least ten counts were recorded for this clonotype. This chain links TRBV20-1 with TRBJ2-1, with TRBD2 matching over 8 bases. Per germline, CDR1 DFQATT and CDR2 SNEGSKA (reference sequence). The CDR3 runs 14 residues. The V segment lost 6 bases and the J segment 0 bases; nucleotides outside the gene matches: 4. The CDR3 here is CSAGRGSSYNEQFF. As DNA, the CDR3 is TGCAGTGCCGGGAGGGGTAGCTCCTACAATGAGCAGTTCTTC.

This clonotype was observed many times. V usage is TRBV18 and J usage is TRBJ2-3; 11 bases are a match to TRBD2. CDR1 and CDR2 from the germline V gene are KGHSH and LQKENI. There are 15 residues in the CDR3. V lost 3 bases and J lost 5; bases outside the gene matches: 4. The CDR3 bases are TGTGCCAGCTCACCGAACGGACTAGCGGGAGATACGCAGTATTTT. Amino acids: CASSPNGLAGDTQYF.

The CDR3 DNA sequence: TGTGCCAGCAGCTTAGACAGGGGGTCCTACAATGAGCAGTTCTTC. This translates into CASSLDRGSYNEQFF. The V gene is TRBV7-9, the J gene TRBJ2-1; TRBD1 matches at 8 bases. The V gene end was trimmed by 1 base and the J gene end by 1 base; junction bases not matched to a gene: 0. The CDR3 has 15 amino acids. Germline values: CDR1 SEHNR, CDR2 FQNEAQ (reference sequence).

Ten or more counts support this clonotype. This sequence joins TRBV15 and TRBJ2-1, with 7 positions matching TRBD2. This CDR3 is built from 14 residues. Germline-derived CDR1 and CDR2 are LNHNV and YYDKDF (reference sequence). V shed 5 bases and J 6 bases; nucleotides not matched to a gene: 7. CDR3 loop: CATSGRDYTNEQFF. The CDR3 DNA sequence: TGTGCCACCAGCGGTCGGGACTATACCAATGAGCAGTTCTTC.

This chain uses TRBV10-3 with TRBJ2-7, with D tentatively TRBD2 (5 bases). The CDR3 covers 13 residues. V was pared by 0 bases and J by 4 bases, with 7 bases between. Germline V lookup: CDR1 ENHRY, CDR2 SYGVKD. In nucleotides, the CDR3 is TGTGCCATCAGTGAGTCCCCGGGGTACGAGCAGTACTTC. Translating gives CAISESPGYEQYF.